One sample yielded the 2 T cell receptor beta chains listed below, sequenced in a study of cytomegalovirus exposure and HLA in healthy donors. Clones were read by immunoSEQ multiplex PCR, and TCRdb kept only the in-frame ones, dropping some. This table has some 120,000 clones, under 90% appearing once. Sequenced sample: PBMCs. The source of these receptors is a man aged 30-40 years in good health and CMV-seronegative.

The chain recombines TRBV10-3 with TRBJ2-7; 11 bases align to TRBD1. The trim removed 6 bases at V and 6 bases at J, leaving 7 bases unmatched. Per germline, CDR1 ENHRY and CDR2 SYGVKD. This CDR3 has 14 amino acids. CDR3 residues: CAISTGQGAGEQYF. The DNA for the CDR3 is TGTGCCATCAGCACCGGACAGGGGGCAGGCGAGCAGTACTTC.

The chain carries TRBV28 and TRBJ1-2; maybe TRBD1 (5 bases). The germline CDR1 and CDR2 sequences are MDHEN and SYDVKM. V lost 3 bases, J lost 7 bases, and 12 bases lay in between. This CDR3 contains 13 residues. The CDR3 loop reads CASSFLGRGGYTF. As DNA, the CDR3 is TGTGCCAGCAGTTTCTTGGGGAGGGGTGGCTACACCTTC.